The clone carrying this TCR beta chain was seen a single time. The antigen is not known. This sample was taken from a study of T cell clones after liver transplantation. Study overall: In this trial, immunosuppression withdrawal was attempted within 2 years of liver transplant. Post-transplant blood was tracked for graft-donor-reactive T cell clones identified in a pre-transplant mixed lymphocyte reaction.

Measured with immunoSEQ multiplex PCR; TCRdb has only the in-frame clones, and not every one. This table holds roughly 80,000 clones, less than 85% found once. Study conclusions and caveats: The donor-reactive repertoire was only partly measurable in a couple of subjects, lacking donor cells.

The sequenced sample was CD4+ T cells from blood, obtained at the 22-month timepoint. The receptor comes from a human patient who received a liver transplant. Some of the T cells might come from the graft donor.

The CDR3 reads CASSLDGATSLYGYTF. Here the CDR3 DNA reads TGTGCCAGCAGCTTAGATGGGGCCACCTCGCTCTATGGCTACACCTTC. The chain has TRBV7-9 and TRBJ1-2; TRBD1 is a possible D gene (5 bases). The V gene's germline CDR1 is SEHNR and CDR2 FQNEAQ (reference sequence). The CDR3 contains 16 residues. V gave up 1 base and J gave up 4 bases, with 16 bases separating them.